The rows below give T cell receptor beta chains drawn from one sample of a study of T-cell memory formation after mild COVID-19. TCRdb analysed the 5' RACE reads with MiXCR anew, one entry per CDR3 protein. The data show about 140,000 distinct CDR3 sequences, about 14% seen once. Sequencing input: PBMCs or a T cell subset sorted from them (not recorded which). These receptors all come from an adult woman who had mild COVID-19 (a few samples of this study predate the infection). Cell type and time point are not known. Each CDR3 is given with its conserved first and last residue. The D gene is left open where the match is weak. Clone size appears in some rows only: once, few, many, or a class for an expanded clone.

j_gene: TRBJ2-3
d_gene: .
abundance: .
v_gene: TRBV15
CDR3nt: TGTGCCACCAGCAGAGATCGGGCAGGGACAGATACGCAGTATTTT
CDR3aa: CATSRDRAGTDTQYF

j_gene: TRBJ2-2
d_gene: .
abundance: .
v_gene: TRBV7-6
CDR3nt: TGTGCCAGCAGCTTAGTCGCGCCAACCAGCACCGGGGAGCTGTTTTTT
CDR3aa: CASSLVAPTSTGELFF

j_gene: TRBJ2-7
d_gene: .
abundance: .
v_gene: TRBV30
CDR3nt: TGTGCCTGGAGAGACCCGGTCCGGCCCTACGAGCAGTACTTC
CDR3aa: CAWRDPVRPYEQYF

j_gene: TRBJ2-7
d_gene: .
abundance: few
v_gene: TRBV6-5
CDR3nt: TGTGCCAGCAGTTACACCAACTCCTACGAGCAGTACTTC
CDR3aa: CASSYTNSYEQYF

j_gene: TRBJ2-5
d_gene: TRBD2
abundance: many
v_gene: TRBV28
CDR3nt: TGTGCCAGCAGTTTTATCGGCGGGAGGAAAGAGACCCAGTACTTC
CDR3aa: CASSFIGGRKETQYF

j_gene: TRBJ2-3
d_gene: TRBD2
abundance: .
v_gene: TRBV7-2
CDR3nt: TGTGCCAGCAGCTTCTGGACTAGCGGACCGAACACAGATACGCAGTATTTT
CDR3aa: CASSFWTSGPNTDTQYF

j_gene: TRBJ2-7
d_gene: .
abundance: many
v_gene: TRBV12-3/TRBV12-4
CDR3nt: TGTGCCACCCCAGCTTATACTGACAACCCGCCCTACGAGCAGTACTTC
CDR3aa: CATPAYTDNPPYEQYF

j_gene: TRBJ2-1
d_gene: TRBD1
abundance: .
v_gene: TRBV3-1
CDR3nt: TGTGCCAGCAGCCAAGTAAGGACAGGGAGTAAGAATGAGCAGTTCTTC
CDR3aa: CASSQVRTGSKNEQFF

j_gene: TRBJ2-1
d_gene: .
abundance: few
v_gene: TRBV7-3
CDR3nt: TGTGCCAGCAGCTTAAAAGTGAGCTCCTACAATGAGCAGTTCTTC
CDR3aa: CASSLKVSSYNEQFF

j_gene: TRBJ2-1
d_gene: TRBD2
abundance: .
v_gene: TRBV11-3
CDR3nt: TGTGCCAGCAGCTTAGGGGCTAGCGGGGTGAATGAGCAGTTCTTC
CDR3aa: CASSLGASGVNEQFF

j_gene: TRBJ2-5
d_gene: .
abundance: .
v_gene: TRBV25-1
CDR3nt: TGTGCCAGCAGTGGACCCATGCAAGAGACCCAGTACTTC
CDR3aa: CASSGPMQETQYF

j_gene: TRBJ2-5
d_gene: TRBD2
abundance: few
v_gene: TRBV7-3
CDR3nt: TGTGCCAGCAGCCCCGGACTAGCGGAAGAGACCCAGTACTTC
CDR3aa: CASSPGLAEETQYF

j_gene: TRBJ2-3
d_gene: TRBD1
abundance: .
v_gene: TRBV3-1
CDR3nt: TGTGCCAGCAGCCCCGGGACAGGGGTCCCAGATACGCAGTATTTT
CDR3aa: CASSPGTGVPDTQYF

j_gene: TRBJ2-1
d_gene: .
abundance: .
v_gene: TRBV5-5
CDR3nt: TGTGCCAGCAGGCGACTAGACGGCTCCTACAATGAGCAGTTCTTC
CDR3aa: CASRRLDGSYNEQFF

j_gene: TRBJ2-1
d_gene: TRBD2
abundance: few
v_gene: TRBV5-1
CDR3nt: TGCGCCAGCAGCTTTAGCGGGGACGAGCAGTTCTTC
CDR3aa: CASSFSGDEQFF

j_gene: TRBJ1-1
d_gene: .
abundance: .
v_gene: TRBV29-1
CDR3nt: TGCAGCGTTCTCAGGGGAGACACTGAAGCTTTCTTT
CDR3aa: CSVLRGDTEAFF

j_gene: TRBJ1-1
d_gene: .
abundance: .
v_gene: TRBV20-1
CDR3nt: TGCAGTGCTAGGGCGGTCGATGACACTGAAGCTTTCTTT
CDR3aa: CSARAVDDTEAFF

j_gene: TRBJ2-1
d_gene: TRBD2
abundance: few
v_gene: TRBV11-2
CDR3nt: TGTGCCAGCAGCCCCCTACCGGCTAGCGGGAGAATAGGCGAGCAGTTCTTC
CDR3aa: CASSPLPASGRIGEQFF

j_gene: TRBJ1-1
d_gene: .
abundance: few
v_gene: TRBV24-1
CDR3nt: TGTGCCACCAGTGCGGGGGTTGGGACTGAAGCTTTCTTT
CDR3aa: CATSAGVGTEAFF

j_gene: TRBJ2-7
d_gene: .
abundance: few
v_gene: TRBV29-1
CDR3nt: TGCAGCGTCAGGAGGCAGGACGGGTACGAGCAGTACTTC
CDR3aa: CSVRRQDGYEQYF

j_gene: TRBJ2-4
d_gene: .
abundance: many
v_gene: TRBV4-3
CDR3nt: TGCGCCAGCAGCCAAGAGAGGCTACTAGCCAAAAACATTCAGTACTTC
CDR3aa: CASSQERLLAKNIQYF

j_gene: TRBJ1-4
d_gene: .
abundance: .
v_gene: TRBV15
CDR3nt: TGTGCCACCAGCAGAGATCTAGGCAGCTCAAATGAAAAACTGTTTTTT
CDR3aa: CATSRDLGSSNEKLFF

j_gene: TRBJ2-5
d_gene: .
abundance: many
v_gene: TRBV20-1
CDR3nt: TGCAGTGCTTTCGGACTGGCCCAAGAGACCCAGTACTTC
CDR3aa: CSAFGLAQETQYF

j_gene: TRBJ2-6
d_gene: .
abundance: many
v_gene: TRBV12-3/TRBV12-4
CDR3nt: TGTGCCAGCAGTCTGAGCTCTGGGGCCAACGTCCTGACTTTC
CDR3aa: CASSLSSGANVLTF

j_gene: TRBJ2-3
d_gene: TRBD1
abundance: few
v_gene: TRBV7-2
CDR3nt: TGTGCCAGCAGCAATAGAGGGTCGACGCTTCTGAGGGGGCGCAGGGGAGATACGCAGTATTTT
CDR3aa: CASSNRGSTLLRGRRGDTQYF

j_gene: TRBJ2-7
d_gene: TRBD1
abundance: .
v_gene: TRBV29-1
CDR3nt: TGCAGCGTACGACAGGGTAACGAGCAGTACTTC
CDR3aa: CSVRQGNEQYF

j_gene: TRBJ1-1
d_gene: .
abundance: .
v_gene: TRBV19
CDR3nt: TGTGCCAGTAGTCTTTCGACGACAGGGAACACTGAAGCTTTCTTT
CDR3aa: CASSLSTTGNTEAFF

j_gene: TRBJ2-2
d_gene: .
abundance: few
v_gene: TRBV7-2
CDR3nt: TGTGCCAGCAGCTTATCAGGGGTCACCGGGGAGCTGTTTTTT
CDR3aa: CASSLSGVTGELFF

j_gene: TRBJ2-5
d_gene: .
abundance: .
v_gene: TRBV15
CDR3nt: TGTGCCACCAGCAGCAAACAGACCCAAGAGACCCAGTACTTC
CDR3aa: CATSSKQTQETQYF

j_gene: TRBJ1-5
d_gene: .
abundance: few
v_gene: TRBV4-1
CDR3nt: TGCGCCAGCAGCCAAGACGCGGCAGGCAATCAGCCCCAGCATTTT
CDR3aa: CASSQDAAGNQPQHF

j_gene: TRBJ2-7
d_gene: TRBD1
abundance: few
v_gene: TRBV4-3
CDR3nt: TGCGCCAGCAGCCAAGGACAGGGGATGGCCTACGAGCAGTACTTC
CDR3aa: CASSQGQGMAYEQYF

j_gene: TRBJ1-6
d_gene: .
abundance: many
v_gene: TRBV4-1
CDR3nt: TGCGCCAGCAGCCAGCTGACAGGACCCCTCCACTTT
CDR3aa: CASSQLTGPLHF

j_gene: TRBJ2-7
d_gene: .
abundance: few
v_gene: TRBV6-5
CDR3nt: TGTGCCAGCAGCCAGCGAGGCTTTAGTAACGAGCAGTACTTC
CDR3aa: CASSQRGFSNEQYF

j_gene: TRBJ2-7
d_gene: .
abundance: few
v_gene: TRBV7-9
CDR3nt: TGTGCCAGCAGCTTCGACCCTTTTCCCTACGAGCAGTACTTC
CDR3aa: CASSFDPFPYEQYF

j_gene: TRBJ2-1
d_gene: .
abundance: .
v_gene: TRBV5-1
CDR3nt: TGCGCCAGCAGCTTAACAGGCATCTCCTACAATGAGCAGTTCTTC
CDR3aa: CASSLTGISYNEQFF

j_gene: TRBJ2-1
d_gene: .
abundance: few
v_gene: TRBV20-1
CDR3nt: TGCAGTGCTAGAGGTTTCTTTCTTGACAGCCCCGATCTAAGCTCCTACAATGAGCAGTTCTTC
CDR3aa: CSARGFFLDSPDLSSYNEQFF

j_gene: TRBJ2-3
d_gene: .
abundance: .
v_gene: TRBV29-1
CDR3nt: TGCAGCGTAAGGACAGACACAGATACGCAGTATTTT
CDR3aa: CSVRTDTDTQYF

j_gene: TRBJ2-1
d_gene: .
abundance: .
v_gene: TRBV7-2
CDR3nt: TGTGCCAGCAGCTCGGCGGGCAATGAGCAGTTCTTC
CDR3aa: CASSSAGNEQFF

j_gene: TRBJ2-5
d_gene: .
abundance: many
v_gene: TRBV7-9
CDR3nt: TGTGCCAGCAGCTTAAGAGCGGCCTTTCAAGAGACCCAGTACTTC
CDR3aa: CASSLRAAFQETQYF

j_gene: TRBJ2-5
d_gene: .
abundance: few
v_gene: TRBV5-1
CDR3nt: TGCGCCAGCAGTTTTCGCCGCGGAGAGACCCAGTACTTC
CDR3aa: CASSFRRGETQYF

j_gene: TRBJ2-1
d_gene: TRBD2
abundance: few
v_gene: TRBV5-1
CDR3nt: TGCGCCAGCAGCTTTTTTCCTTCAGCGGGAGGATCGGATGAGCAGTTCTTC
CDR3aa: CASSFFPSAGGSDEQFF

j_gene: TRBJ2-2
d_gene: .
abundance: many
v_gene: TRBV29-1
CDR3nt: TGCAGCGTTGACCCGGGGATCACCGGGGAGCTGTTTTTT
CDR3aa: CSVDPGITGELFF

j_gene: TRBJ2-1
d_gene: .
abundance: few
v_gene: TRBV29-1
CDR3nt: TGCAGCGTTGAACCCCCCCCTCGGGGGAATGAGCAGTTCTTC
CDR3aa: CSVEPPPRGNEQFF

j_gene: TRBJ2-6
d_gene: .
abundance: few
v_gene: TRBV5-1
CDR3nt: TGCGCCAGCAGCTTGGGCGGTCCCTCTGGGGCCAACGTCCTGACTTTC
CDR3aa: CASSLGGPSGANVLTF

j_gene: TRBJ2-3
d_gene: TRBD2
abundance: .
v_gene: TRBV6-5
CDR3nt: TGTGCCAGCAGCCCCTTTAGCGGGAGGGCAGATACGCAGTATTTT
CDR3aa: CASSPFSGRADTQYF

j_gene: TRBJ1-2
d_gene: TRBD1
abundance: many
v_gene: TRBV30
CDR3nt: TGTGCCTGGAGTCAAGGGGGCGTCGATGGCTACACCTTC
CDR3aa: CAWSQGGVDGYTF

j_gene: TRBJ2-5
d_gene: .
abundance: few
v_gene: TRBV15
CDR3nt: TGTGCCACCAGCAGAGCCAGGGGATCCGACCAAGAGACCCAGTACTTC
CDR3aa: CATSRARGSDQETQYF

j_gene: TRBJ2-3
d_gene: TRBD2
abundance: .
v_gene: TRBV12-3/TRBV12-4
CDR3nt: TGTGCCAGCAGTTTCACTAGCGGGGTAGCAGATACGCAGTATTTT
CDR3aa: CASSFTSGVADTQYF

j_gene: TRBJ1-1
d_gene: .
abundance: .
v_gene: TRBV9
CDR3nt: TGTGCCAGCAGCGTAGTGGGGCGGTCTGAAGCTTTCTTT
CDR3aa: CASSVVGRSEAFF

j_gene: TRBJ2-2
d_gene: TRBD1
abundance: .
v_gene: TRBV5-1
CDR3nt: TGCGCCAGCAGCTTAAAGACAGGGGGCACCGGGGAGCTGTTTTTT
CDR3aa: CASSLKTGGTGELFF

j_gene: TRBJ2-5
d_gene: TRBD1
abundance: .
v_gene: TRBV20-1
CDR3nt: TGCAGTGCTAGAGATCAAGGGACAGAACTAGAGGAGACCCAGTACTTC
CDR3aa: CSARDQGTELEETQYF

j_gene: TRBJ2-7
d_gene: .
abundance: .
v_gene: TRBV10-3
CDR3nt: TGTGCCATCAGCGAACAGGGTTCCTACGAGCAGTACTTC
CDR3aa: CAISEQGSYEQYF

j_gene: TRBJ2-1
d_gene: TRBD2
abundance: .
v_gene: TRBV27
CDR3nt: TGTGCCAGCAGTACCGTAGCGGGGGGTACCTACAATGAGCAGTTCTTC
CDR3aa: CASSTVAGGTYNEQFF

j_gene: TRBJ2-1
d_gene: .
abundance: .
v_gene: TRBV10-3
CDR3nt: TGTGCCATCAGTGAGTCCAGGGGATTGATCCATGAGCAGTTCTTC
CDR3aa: CAISESRGLIHEQFF

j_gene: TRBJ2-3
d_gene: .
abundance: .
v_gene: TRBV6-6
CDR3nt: TGTGCCAGCCGTTCAAGCACAGATACGCAGTATTTT
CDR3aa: CASRSSTDTQYF

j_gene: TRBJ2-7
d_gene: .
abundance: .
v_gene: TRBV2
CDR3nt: TGTGCCAGCAGTGGTGAGGACGGCACGGGTTACTACGAGCAGTACTTC
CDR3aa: CASSGEDGTGYYEQYF

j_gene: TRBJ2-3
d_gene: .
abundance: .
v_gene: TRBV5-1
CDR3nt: TGCGCCAGCAGCTTGGCCCCGGGCCTCCTCACAGATACGCAGTATTTT
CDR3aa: CASSLAPGLLTDTQYF

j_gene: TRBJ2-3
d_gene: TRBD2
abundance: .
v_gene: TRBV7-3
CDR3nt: TGTGCCAGCAGCTTAAGTAGCGGGAGTGCAGATACGCAGTATTTT
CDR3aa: CASSLSSGSADTQYF

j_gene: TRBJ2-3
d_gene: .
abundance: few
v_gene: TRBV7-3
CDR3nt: TGTGCCAGCAGCCCCCCGAGGCCGAAGTGGACAGATACGCAGTATTTT
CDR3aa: CASSPPRPKWTDTQYF